Presented here are 15 T cell receptor beta chains from one specimen sequenced in a study of T-cell memory formation after mild COVID-19. TCRdb re-called the 5' RACE reads with MiXCR, one entry per CDR3 protein. The sample holds about 180,000 distinct CDR3 sequences, roughly 17% seen once. The sample was PBMCs or a T cell subset sorted from them (not recorded which). These TCRs come from an adult woman who had mild COVID-19 (a few samples of this study predate the infection). Cell type and time point are not known.

The rearrangement uses TRBV6-2 or TRBV6-3 and TRBJ2-3; D may be TRBD1 (5 bases). The length of the CDR3 is 12 residues. V gave up 7 bases and J gave up 4 bases, with 9 bases separating them. CDR1 is MNHEY, CDR2 SVGEGT, per germline. CDR3 sequence (DNA): TGTGCCAGCAACGACAGAGCAGATACGCAGTATTTT. Its translation: CASNDRADTQYF.

This clonotype was counted between two and nine times. For the CDR3, the DNA is TGTGCCAGCAGCGACCCTAGGGGGGCAGAGACCCAGTACTTC. It is translated as CASSDPRGAETQYF. The chain uses TRBV11-2 and TRBJ2-5; D possibly uses TRBD1 or TRBD2 (6 bases each). Trimming left V 5 bases short and J 4 bases short, with 14 bases between. Germline loops: CDR1 SGHAT, CDR2 FQNNGV. The CDR3 is 14 amino acids.

There are a few counts of this clonotype. One junction end disagrees with the germline gene, perhaps due to a read error. DNA of the CDR3: TGTGCCAGCAGTCTAGATGGGGTTACTGTAGCTTTCTTT. Its translation: CASSLDGVTVAFF. The chain recombines TRBV12-3 or TRBV12-4 with TRBJ1-1; D not certain. The CDR3 length is 13 residues.

The chain combines TRBV4-3 with TRBJ2-1; a possible D gene is TRBD1 (5 bases). This CDR3 comprises 16 residues. V lost 0 bases, J lost 0 bases, and 9 bases lay in between. The germline V gene encodes CDR1 LGHNA and CDR2 YSLEER. The CDR3 sequence is CASSQEWGRSYNEQFF. The DNA of the CDR3 is TGCGCCAGCAGCCAAGAGTGGGGCCGCTCCTACAATGAGCAGTTCTTC.

Only one count was recorded for this clonotype. This sequence joins TRBV30 and TRBJ2-4; TRBD1 matches 8 bases. The germline V gene has CDR1 GTSNPN and CDR2 SVGIG (reference sequence). Germline trimming cut 2 bases from V and 5 bases from J; bases unmatched to any gene: 8. This CDR3 has 15 residues. CDR3 region: CAWSKETGVQNIQYF. The CDR3 coding sequence is TGTGCCTGGAGTAAAGAGACAGGGGTCCAAAACATTCAGTACTTC.

This clonotype turned up a few times. The J gene is TRBJ2-7, the V gene TRBV5-6; 11 bases map to TRBD1. Trimming took 4 bases from V and 8 from J; bases not matched to a gene: 8. This CDR3 region has 14 residues. Looked up from germline, CDR1 is SGHDT and CDR2 is YYEEEE. This chain's CDR3 is CASSLDRGLTKQYF. The CDR3 DNA sequence: TGTGCCAGCAGCCTGGACAGGGGGCTTACGAAGCAGTACTTC. Variable domain in full (rest from reference TRBV5-6 and TRBJ2-7): DAGVTQSPTHLIKTRGQQVTLRCSPKSGHDTVSWYQQALGQGPQFIFQYYEEEERQRGNFPDRFSGHQFPNYSSELNVNALLLGDSALYLCASSLDRGLTKQYFGPGTRLTVT.

In this sample, this clonotype turned up a few times. This chain joins TRBV7-9 and TRBJ2-1, with 11 bases aligning to TRBD1. The junction had 13 bases not matched to a gene; V was cut back by 8 bases and J by 7 bases. There are 16 residues in the CDR3. Germline V lookup: CDR1 SEHNR, CDR2 FQNEAQ (reference sequence). The CDR3 region has the DNA TGTGCCAGCGGGTCACGCTGGGACAGGGGGTGGAATGAGCAGTTCTTC. Encoded protein: CASGSRWDRGWNEQFF.

The table lists this clonotype with a few counts. The chain has TRBV6-5 and TRBJ2-7; 7 bases are shared with TRBD1. This CDR3 comprises 16 residues. CDR1 is MNHEY and CDR2 is SVGAGI in the germline V gene. V lost 6 bases to trimming and J lost 5 bases; unmatched junction nucleotides: 16. The CDR3 nucleotides are TGTGCCAGCAGGGGGGCACTCGGGACAGCCGCCAACGAGCAGTACTTC. This codes for CASRGALGTAANEQYF.

This clonotype appeared a single time. The rearrangement links TRBV7-8 to TRBJ2-3; 12 bases match TRBD1. In germline, CDR1 is SGHVS, CDR2 FQNEAQ. With V trimmed by 4 bases and J by 0 bases, 11 bases remained unmatched. This CDR3 has 19 residues. CDR3 sequence (DNA): TGTGCCAGCAGCTCTAGACCGGGACAGGGGGCGAGTAGCACAGATACGCAGTATTTT. The encoded protein is CASSSRPGQGASSTDTQYF.

This clonotype was found a few times. V gene TRBV7-2 combines with J gene TRBJ2-3, with D possibly being TRBD2 (7 bases). This CDR3 spans 13 amino acids. Germline V CDR1 and CDR2: SGHTA, FQGNSA. Trimming shortened V by 8 bases and J by 2 bases, and 11 bases separated the two germline ends. CDR3 residues: CASRGANTDTQYF. In nucleotides, the CDR3 is TGTGCCAGCCGGGGGGCGAACACAGATACGCAGTATTTT.

V gene TRBV7-9 combines with J gene TRBJ2-1; D could derive from TRBD1 or TRBD2 (5 bases each). Germline CDR1 is SEHNR and CDR2 is FQNEAQ (reference sequence). The CDR3 spans 15 residues. V was trimmed by 4 bases and J by 9 bases, leaving 19 bases between them. CDR3 in amino acids: CASSYHGVSGAEQFF. The DNA for the CDR3 is TGTGCCAGCAGCTATCATGGTGTTTCCGGGGCTGAGCAGTTCTTC. The variable domain in full, completed from reference TRBV7-9 and TRBJ2-1, reads DTGVSQNPRHKITKRGQNVTFRCDPISEHNRLYWYRQTLGQGPEFLTYFQNEAQLEKSRLLSDRFSAERPKGSFSTLEIQRTEQGDSAMYLCASSYHGVSGAEQFFGPGTRLTVL.

The chain links TRBV15 to TRBJ2-6; D may correspond to TRBD1 or TRBD2 (6 bases each). V was cut by 5 bases and J by 0 bases, with 20 bases left in between. This CDR3 has 19 amino acids. Germline CDR1 and CDR2: LNHNV and YYDKDF (reference sequence). CDR3 in DNA: TGTGCCACCAGCCCCAAGGCTTCGGGGGCGGCCTCTGGGGCCAACGTCCTGACTTTC. Translating it yields CATSPKASGAASGANVLTF.

V is TRBV27 and J is TRBJ2-5, with 13 bases matching TRBD2. CDR1 is MNHEY and CDR2 is SMNVEV in the germline V gene (reference sequence). This CDR3 is 16 amino acids long. V dropped 4 bases and J dropped 5; count of bases not matched to a gene: 7. The DNA for the CDR3 is TGTGCCAGCAGTTCGGAGACTAGCGGGGGGCCGGAGACCCAGTACTTC. Translating gives CASSSETSGGPETQYF.

This clonotype was observed a handful of times. This chain uses TRBV14 with TRBJ2-5; D may be TRBD2 (6 bases). Trimming took off 0 bases at V and 9 bases at J, with 11 bases between the two ends. The CDR3 loop spans 13 amino acids. Germline values: CDR1 SGHDN, CDR2 FVKESK. The CDR3 sequence: CASSQDLEGAQYF. CDR3 sequence (DNA): TGTGCCAGCAGCCAAGATTTGGAGGGCGCCCAGTACTTC.

This clonotype was observed a handful of times. The V gene is TRBV12-3 or TRBV12-4, the J gene TRBJ2-1, with D possibly being TRBD1 or TRBD2 (5 bases each). Trimming stripped 8 bases from V and 7 bases from J, with 21 bases between. The CDR3 sequence is 15 residues long. The CDR3 sequence is CASPPPGANPNEQFF. The CDR3 nucleotides are TGTGCCAGCCCACCACCCGGGGCCAATCCAAATGAGCAGTTCTTC.